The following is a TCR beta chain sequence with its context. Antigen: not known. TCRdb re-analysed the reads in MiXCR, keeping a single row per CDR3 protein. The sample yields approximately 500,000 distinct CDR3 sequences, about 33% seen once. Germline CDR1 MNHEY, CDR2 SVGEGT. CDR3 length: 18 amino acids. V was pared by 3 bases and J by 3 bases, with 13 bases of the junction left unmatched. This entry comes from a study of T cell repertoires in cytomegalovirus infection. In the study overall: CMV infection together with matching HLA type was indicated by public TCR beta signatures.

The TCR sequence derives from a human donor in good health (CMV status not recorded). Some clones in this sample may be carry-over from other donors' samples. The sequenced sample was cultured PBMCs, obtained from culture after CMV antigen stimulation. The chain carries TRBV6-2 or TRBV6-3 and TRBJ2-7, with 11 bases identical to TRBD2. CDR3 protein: CASSYELAGARPGYEQYF. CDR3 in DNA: TGTGCCAGCAGTTATGAACTAGCGGGAGCCCGACCTGGCTACGAGCAGTACTTC.